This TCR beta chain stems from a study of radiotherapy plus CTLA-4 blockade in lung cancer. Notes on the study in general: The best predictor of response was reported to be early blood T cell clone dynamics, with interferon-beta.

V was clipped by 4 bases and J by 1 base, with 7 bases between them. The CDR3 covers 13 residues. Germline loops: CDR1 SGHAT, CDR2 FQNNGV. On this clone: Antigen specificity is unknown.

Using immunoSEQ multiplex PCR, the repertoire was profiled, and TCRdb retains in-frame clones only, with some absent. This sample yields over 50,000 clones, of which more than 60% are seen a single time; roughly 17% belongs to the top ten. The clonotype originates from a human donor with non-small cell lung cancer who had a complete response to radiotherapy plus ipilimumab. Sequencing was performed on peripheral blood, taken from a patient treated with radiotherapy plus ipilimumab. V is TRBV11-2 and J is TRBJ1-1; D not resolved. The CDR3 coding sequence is TGTGCCAGCAGCTCTTATTCGAACACTGAAGCTTTCTTT. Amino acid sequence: CASSSYSNTEAFF.